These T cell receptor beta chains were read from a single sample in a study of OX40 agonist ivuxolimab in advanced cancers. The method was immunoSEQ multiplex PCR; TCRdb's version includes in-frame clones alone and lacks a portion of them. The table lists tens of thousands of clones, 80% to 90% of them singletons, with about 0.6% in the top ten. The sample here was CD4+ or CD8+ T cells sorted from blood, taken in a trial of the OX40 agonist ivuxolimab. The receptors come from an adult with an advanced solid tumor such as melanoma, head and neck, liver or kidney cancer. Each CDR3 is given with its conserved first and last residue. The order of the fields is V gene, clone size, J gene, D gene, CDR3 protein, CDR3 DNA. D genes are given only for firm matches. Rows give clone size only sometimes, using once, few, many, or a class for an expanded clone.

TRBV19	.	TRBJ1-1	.	CASKGGWNTEAFF	TGTGCCAGCAAGGGGGGGTGGAACACTGAAGCTTTCTTT
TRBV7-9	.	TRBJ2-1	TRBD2	CASSLHTLAGRYNEQFF	TGTGCCAGCAGCTTACACACACTAGCGGGGCGATACAATGAGCAGTTCTTC
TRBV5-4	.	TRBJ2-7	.	CASSLIGGFEQYF	TGTGCCAGCAGCTTAATCGGAGGTTTCGAGCAGTACTTC
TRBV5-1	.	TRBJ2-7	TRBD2	CASTLASGTLEQYF	TGCGCCAGCACGTTGGCTAGCGGGACCCTCGAGCAGTACTTC
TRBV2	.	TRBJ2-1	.	CASRGWGNEQFF	TGTGCCTCCCGGGGTTGGGGCAATGAGCAGTTCTTC
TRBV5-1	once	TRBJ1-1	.	CASRGRRQKDSEAFF	TGCGCCAGCAGAGGCCGCCGACAGAAAGACTCTGAAGCTTTCTTT
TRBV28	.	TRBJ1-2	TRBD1	CASSLAGQGALNYGYTF	TGTGCCAGCAGTTTAGCCGGGCAGGGGGCATTAAACTATGGCTACACCTTC
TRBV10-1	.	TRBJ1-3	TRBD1	CASSAPDRVENTIYF	TGCGCCAGCAGTGCGCCGGACAGGGTGGAGAACACCATATATTTT
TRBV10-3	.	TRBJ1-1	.	CATNQGPTEAFF	TGTGCCACTAACCAGGGGCCCACTGAAGCTTTCTTT
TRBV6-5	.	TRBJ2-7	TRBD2	CASSLAGGPYEQYF	TGTGCCAGCAGTCTAGCGGGGGGGCCCTACGAGCAGTACTTC
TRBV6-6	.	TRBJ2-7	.	CASRRESLPSEQYF	TGTGCCAGCAGGAGGGAGTCACTCCCCAGCGAGCAGTACTTC
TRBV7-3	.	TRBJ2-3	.	CASSLGTHPTDTQYF	TGTGCCAGCAGCTTAGGGACCCACCCGACAGATACGCAGTATTTT
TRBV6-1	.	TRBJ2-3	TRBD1	CAGGQATDTQYF	TGTGCCGGAGGACAGGCGACAGATACGCAGTATTTT
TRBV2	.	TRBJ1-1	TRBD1	CASKMGQGSNTEAFF	TGTGCCAGCAAGATGGGACAGGGATCGAACACTGAAGCTTTCTTT
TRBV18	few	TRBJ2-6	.	CASSPGRANVLTF	TGTGCCAGCTCACCCGGCCGGGCCAACGTCCTGACTTTC
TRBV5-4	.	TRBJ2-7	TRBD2	CASSLSPSGPSYEQYF	TGTGCCAGCAGCTTGTCTCCTAGCGGGCCCTCCTACGAGCAGTACTTC
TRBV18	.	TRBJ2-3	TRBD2	CASPERGAPTDTQYF	TGTGCCAGCCCAGAGCGGGGGGCCCCCACAGATACGCAGTATTTT
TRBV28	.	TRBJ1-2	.	CASSFGGAHGGYTF	TGTGCCAGCAGTTTTGGGGGGGCCCACGGTGGCTACACCTTC
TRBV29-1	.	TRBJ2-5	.	CSARSDQETQYF	TGCAGCGCCCGAAGTGACCAAGAGACCCAGTACTTC
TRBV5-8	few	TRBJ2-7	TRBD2	CASRTRRGAYEQYF	TGTGCCAGCAGGACCCGACGGGGGGCCTACGAGCAGTACTTC
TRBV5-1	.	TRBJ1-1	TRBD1	CASTGQGASTEAFF	TGCGCCAGCACGGGGCAGGGGGCATCCACTGAAGCTTTCTTT
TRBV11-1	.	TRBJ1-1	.	CASSLGGGRDTEAFF	TGTGCCAGCAGCTTAGGAGGTGGACGAGACACTGAAGCTTTCTTT
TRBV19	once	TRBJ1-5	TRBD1	CAGGQGNQPQHF	TGTGCCGGGGGACAGGGCAATCAGCCCCAGCATTTT
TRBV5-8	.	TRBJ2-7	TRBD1	CASRQGTVGEQYF	TGTGCCAGCAGACAGGGGACAGTAGGCGAGCAGTACTTC
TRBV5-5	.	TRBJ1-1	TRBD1	CASSLVGQGFAEAFF	TGTGCCAGCAGCTTGGTTGGACAGGGGTTCGCTGAAGCTTTCTTT
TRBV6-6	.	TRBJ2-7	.	CASSTQNYEQYF	TGTGCCAGCAGTACACAGAACTACGAGCAGTACTTC
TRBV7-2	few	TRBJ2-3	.	CASSIKAGLGTQYF	TGTGCCAGCAGCATCAAAGCAGGGTTAGGTACGCAGTATTTT
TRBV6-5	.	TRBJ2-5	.	CASNRLGPPETQYF	TGTGCCAGCAACCGACTAGGTCCGCCCGAGACCCAGTACTTC
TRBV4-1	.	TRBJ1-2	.	CASSQDPQGHYGYTF	TGCGCCAGCAGCCAAGATCCACAGGGCCACTATGGCTACACCTTC
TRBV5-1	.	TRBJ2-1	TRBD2	CASSPSGIHRYNEQFF	TGCGCCAGCAGTCCTAGCGGTATTCATAGGTACAATGAGCAGTTCTTC
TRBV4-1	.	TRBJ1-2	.	CASSQAPQGRNYGYTF	TGCGCCAGCAGCCAAGCACCACAGGGACGGAACTATGGCTACACCTTC
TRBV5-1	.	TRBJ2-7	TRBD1	CASSLQGVGMEQYF	TGCGCCAGCAGCCTACAGGGGGTGGGGATGGAGCAGTACTTC
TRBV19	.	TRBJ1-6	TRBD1	CASRGTVNSPLHF	TGTGCCAGTAGGGGGACAGTCAATTCACCCCTCCACTTT
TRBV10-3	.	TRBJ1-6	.	CAISDGAGALHF	TGTGCCATCAGTGATGGGGCAGGTGCCCTCCACTTT
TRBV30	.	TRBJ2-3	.	CAWSGLYGDTQYF	TGTGCCTGGAGTGGCCTCTATGGAGATACGCAGTATTTT
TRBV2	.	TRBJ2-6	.	CASSERTGANVLTF	TGTGCCAGCAGTGAAAGGACTGGGGCCAACGTCCTGACTTTC
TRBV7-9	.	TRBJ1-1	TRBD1	CASSYRGSNTEAFF	TGTGCCAGCAGTTACAGGGGATCGAACACTGAAGCTTTCTTT
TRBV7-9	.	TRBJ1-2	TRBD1	CASSLSPGTGDAYGYTF	TGTGCCAGCAGCTTAAGCCCAGGGACAGGGGATGCCTATGGCTACACCTTC
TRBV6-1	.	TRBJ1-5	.	CASSEPQGAPQHF	TGTGCCAGCAGTGAACCCCAGGGAGCTCCCCAGCATTTT
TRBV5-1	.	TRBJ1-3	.	CASSLVGSGNTIYF	TGCGCCAGCAGCTTGGTAGGCTCTGGAAACACCATATATTTT
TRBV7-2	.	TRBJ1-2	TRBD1	CASSSTPVRTGYGYTF	TGTGCCAGCAGCTCTACCCCGGTTCGGACAGGGTATGGCTACACCTTC
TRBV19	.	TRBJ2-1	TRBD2	CASSIPSGSSSYNEQFF	TGTGCCAGTAGTATACCTAGCGGGTCGAGCTCCTACAATGAGCAGTTCTTC
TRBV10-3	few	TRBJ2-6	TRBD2	CAINGRMGSGANVLTF	TGTGCCATCAACGGGAGGATGGGCTCTGGGGCCAACGTCCTGACTTTC
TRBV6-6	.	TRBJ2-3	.	CASTDTGVTDTQYF	TGTGCCAGCACCGACACGGGAGTCACAGATACGCAGTATTTT
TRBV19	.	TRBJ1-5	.	CASTPGGGTGPQHF	TGTGCCAGTACCCCGGGAGGCGGTACTGGGCCCCAGCATTTT
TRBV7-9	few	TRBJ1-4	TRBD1	CASSPTGGKLFF	TGTGCCAGCAGTCCTACAGGGGGAAAACTGTTTTTT
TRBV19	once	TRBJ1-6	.	CASSILGGGKNSPLHF	TGTGCCAGTAGTATTCTCGGGGGGGGAAAGAATTCACCCCTCCACTTT
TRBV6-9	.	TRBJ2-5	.	CASRPGPQTQYF	TGTGCCAGCAGACCGGGGCCCCAGACCCAGTACTTC
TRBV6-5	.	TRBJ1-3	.	CASRGVGGNTIYF	TGTGCCAGCAGGGGGGTAGGAGGAAACACCATATATTTT
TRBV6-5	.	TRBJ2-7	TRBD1	CASSSGQGQYEQYF	TGTGCCAGCAGTTCGGGACAGGGCCAATACGAGCAGTACTTC
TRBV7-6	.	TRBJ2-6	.	CASSSIQISQSRANVLTF	TGTGCCAGCAGCTCGATACAAATCTCACAAAGTCGGGCCAACGTCCTGACTTTC
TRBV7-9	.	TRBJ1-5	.	CASSLTEDQPQHF	TGTGCCAGCAGCTTAACCGAGGATCAGCCCCAGCATTTT
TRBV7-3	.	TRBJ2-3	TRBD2	CASSQTSGGLTDTQYF	TGTGCCAGCAGCCAAACTAGCGGGGGGCTGACAGATACGCAGTATTTT
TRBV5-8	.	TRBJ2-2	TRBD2	CASSRPGRGVPTGELFF	TGTGCCAGCAGCCGACCCGGGCGGGGGGTACCCACCGGGGAGCTGTTTTTT